The 25 T cell receptor beta chains in this list originate from one sample, sequenced in a study of cytomegalovirus exposure and HLA in healthy donors. Data came from immunoSEQ multiplex PCR; TCRdb stores just in-frame clones and leaves some out. The repertoire holds about 120,000 clones, with approximately 91% as singletons. What was sequenced was PBMCs. The receptors shown here come from a woman in her late teens or twenties in good health and CMV-seronegative.

The V call is TRBV27, the J call TRBJ2-3, with 9 bases matching TRBD1. Germline CDR1 MNHEY, CDR2 SMNVEV (reference sequence). The V segment lost 7 bases and the J segment 4 bases; nucleotides outside the gene matches: 9. The CDR3 spans 15 residues. The CDR3 loop is CASKPGQGASDTQYF. Here the CDR3 DNA reads TGTGCCAGCAAGCCGGGACAGGGCGCCTCAGATACGCAGTATTTT.

This chain links TRBV6-1 with TRBJ2-1; D is ambiguous. Trimming removed 1 base from V and 3 bases from J, with 13 bases in between. The CDR3 consists of 16 residues. Germline CDR1 MNHNS, CDR2 SASEGT. The CDR3 DNA reads TGTGCCAGCAGTGAAGAAACAGCTAAACTCTACAATGAGCAGTTCTTC. This translates into CASSEETAKLYNEQFF.

CDR3 amino acids: CASSLSGKETQYF. In DNA form, the CDR3 reads TGTGCCAGCAGCTTATCAGGAAAGGAGACCCAGTACTTC. The chain uses TRBV7-9 and TRBJ2-5, with no clear D. V was cut by 2 bases and J by 5 bases, with 9 bases left in between. Germline CDR1 is SEHNR and CDR2 is FQNEAQ (reference sequence). This CDR3 spans 13 amino acids.

This rearrangement joins TRBV6-6 to TRBJ2-1; perhaps TRBD2 as D (5 bases). This CDR3 region has 15 residues. The germline gives CDR1 MNHNY, CDR2 SVGAGI (reference sequence). Trimming removed 0 bases at V and 0 bases at J, with 6 bases between. The CDR3 coding sequence is TGTGCCAGCAGTTACTCCGGGAACTCCTACAATGAGCAGTTCTTC. This encodes CASSYSGNSYNEQFF.

This clone was detected only a few times. The chain recombines TRBV6-1 with TRBJ2-7; D uncertain. Germline CDR1 and CDR2: MNHNS and SASEGT. This CDR3 is 12 amino acids long. Between the trimmed V and J ends, which lost 5 bases and 1 base, there was a span of 6 bases. CDR3 in amino acids: CASSPQSYEQYF. CDR3 nucleotide sequence: TGTGCCAGCAGTCCCCAGTCCTACGAGCAGTACTTC.

The chain employs TRBV5-1 and TRBJ2-2; 10 bases are shared with TRBD2. Germline V gene data show CDR1 as SGHRS and CDR2 as YFSETQ. The CDR3 is 15 amino acids. The V segment lost 2 bases and the J segment 7 bases; nucleotides outside the gene matches: 5. DNA for the CDR3: TGCGCCAGCAGCTTTCTAGCGGGAGTTGACGGGGAGCTGTTTTTT. Protein: CASSFLAGVDGELFF.

The V gene is TRBV11-2, the J gene TRBJ2-5, with 7 bases matching TRBD1. This CDR3 is 15 amino acids long. CDR1 is SGHAT and CDR2 is FQNNGV in the germline V gene. Trimming removed 5 bases from V and 0 bases from J; junction bases left unmatched: 6. CDR3: CASSRTTGNQETQYF. CDR3 DNA: TGTGCCAGCAGCCGAACGACAGGGAACCAAGAGACCCAGTACTTC.

This clone was counted a single time. This chain connects TRBV19 to TRBJ2-7, with 10 bases identical to TRBD1. The V segment lost 5 bases and the J segment 1 base; nucleotides outside the gene matches: 5. The germline CDR1 and CDR2 sequences are LNHDA and SQIVND (reference sequence). The CDR3 totals 15 residues. The chain's CDR3 is CASSLGTGASYEQYF. Written as DNA, the CDR3 is TGTGCCAGTAGTCTGGGGACAGGGGCGTCCTACGAGCAGTACTTC.

The V gene is TRBV19, the J gene TRBJ1-4, with a weak D call TRBD1 (5 bases). The CDR3 extends over 16 amino acids. The V and J ends lost 2 bases and 4 bases respectively, with 14 bases between them. Germline CDR1 is LNHDA and CDR2 is SQIVND (reference sequence). CDR3 residues: CASSITPLGGNEKLFF. The CDR3 region has the DNA TGTGCCAGTAGTATAACCCCCCTGGGGGGTAATGAAAAACTGTTTTTT.

The V and J genes are TRBV11-2 and TRBJ2-1; 11 nucleotides agree with TRBD2. The germline V gene encodes CDR1 SGHAT and CDR2 FQNNGV. V gave up 1 base and J gave up 3 bases; unmatched junction bases: 8. The CDR3 sequence is 18 residues long. CDR3 loop: CASSLVLAGGSFYNEQFF. The CDR3 coding sequence is TGTGCCAGCAGCTTAGTTTTAGCGGGAGGGAGCTTCTACAATGAGCAGTTCTTC.

The genes are TRBV21-1 and TRBJ2-1; the table names TRBD2, a call not compared with the DNA. TRBV21-1 is tagged as a pseudogene. The CDR3 has 17 residues. The CDR3 reads CASSPCKGGHLYNEQFF. As DNA, the CDR3 is TGTGCCAGCAGCCCGTGCAAGGGCGGGCACCTCTACAATGAGCAGTTCTTC.

The J gene is TRBJ2-7, the V gene TRBV5-4; D is uncertain. The CDR3 has 13 amino acids. Trimming took 4 bases from V and 6 from J, leaving 14 bases between them. Germline CDR1 and CDR2: SGHNT and YYREEE (reference sequence). The CDR3 spells CASSRVPTTEQYF. The CDR3 coding sequence is TGTGCCAGCAGCCGGGTCCCAACCACCGAGCAGTACTTC.

V usage is TRBV6-1 and J usage is TRBJ2-7, with 7 positions matching TRBD2. Germline V gene data show CDR1 as MNHNS and CDR2 as SASEGT. CDR3 length: 15 amino acids. V dropped 5 bases and J dropped 2; count of bases not matched to a gene: 9. The DNA of the CDR3 is TGTGCCAGCAGTCTAACGACTAGCCCTACCTACGAGCAGTACTTC. Protein product: CASSLTTSPTYEQYF.

The chain carries TRBV5-4 and TRBJ1-3, with D uncertain. The CDR3 covers 17 residues. The V gene lost 4 bases and the J gene lost 1 base, with 18 bases spanning the gap. Germline loops: CDR1 SGHNT, CDR2 YYREEE (reference sequence). The CDR3 sequence: CASSAADPWTSGNTIYF. The CDR3, as DNA: TGTGCCAGCAGCGCGGCTGACCCGTGGACTTCTGGAAACACCATATATTTT.

The rearrangement uses TRBV11-3 and TRBJ1-1, with D unresolved. This CDR3 comprises 14 residues. Trimming took off 5 bases at V and 1 base at J, with 11 bases between the two ends. The germline V gene encodes CDR1 SGHNT and CDR2 YENEEA. The CDR3 is CASSPLEANTEAFF. The CDR3 DNA reads as TGTGCCAGCAGCCCCCTTGAAGCGAACACTGAAGCTTTCTTT.

V is TRBV2 and J is TRBJ1-2; 9 bases line up with TRBD1. The germline CDR1 and CDR2 sequences are SNHLY and FYNNEI. With 6 bases clipped from V and 3 bases from J, the junction kept 5 bases outside the gene matches. CDR3 length equals 14 residues. The CDR3 is CASRGGQGDYGYTF. DNA of the CDR3: TGTGCCAGCAGGGGGGGACAGGGTGACTATGGCTACACCTTC.

The CDR3 nucleotides read TGCGCCAGCAGTGAGAAGGGGACAGGTGTCTACGAGCAGTACTTC. As protein: CASSEKGTGVYEQYF. The chain recombines TRBV10-2 with TRBJ2-7, with 8 bases lining up with TRBD1. CDR1 WSHSY and CDR2 SAAADI come from the germline V gene. CDR3 length: 15 amino acids. V trimming: 2 bases; J trimming: 3 bases; junction bases outside the gene matches: 6.

The chain is built from TRBV29-1 and TRBJ1-2, with D perhaps TRBD1 (5 bases). V was clipped by 6 bases and J by 3 bases, with 17 bases between them. Germline V lookup: CDR1 SQVTM, CDR2 ANQGSEA. The CDR3 totals 14 residues. As DNA, the CDR3 is TGCAGCGTGGGGGGTGGTGGCGCCTACTATGGCTACACCTTC. Translated: CSVGGGGAYYGYTF. The full variable domain, with the rest looked up from reference TRBV29-1 and TRBJ1-2, is SAVISQKPSRDICQRGTSLTIQCQVDSQVTMMFWYRQQPGQSLTLIATANQGSEATYESGFVIDKFPISRPNLTFSTLTVSNMSPEDSSIYLCSVGGGGAYYGYTFGSGTRLTVV.

The chain uses TRBV19 and TRBJ2-7, with 9 bases that match TRBD1. This CDR3 spans 14 amino acids. Germline values: CDR1 LNHDA, CDR2 SQIVND (reference sequence). V lost 4 bases, J lost 0 bases, and 1 base stayed unmatched. The CDR3 DNA reads as TGTGCCAGTAGTAAGGGACAGGGCTCCTACGAGCAGTACTTC. Amino acid sequence: CASSKGQGSYEQYF.

The CDR3 is CASTAGTGGINLLAFF. The CDR3 nucleotides read TGTGCCAGCACCGCCGGGACAGGGGGGATAAATCTATTAGCTTTCTTT. The chain combines TRBV7-6 with TRBJ1-1; TRBD1 aligns across 11 bases. V was clipped by 7 bases and J by 10 bases; unmatched bases: 17. Per the germline V gene, CDR1 is SGHVS and CDR2 is FNYEAQ. CDR3 length: 16 amino acids.

V and J are TRBV10-2 and TRBJ2-7; D is perhaps TRBD1 (6 bases). This CDR3 has 13 amino acids. Germline CDR1 is WSHSY and CDR2 is SAAADI. With 5 bases removed from V and 2 bases from J, the gap between germline ends came to 10 bases. This CDR3 reads CASSKDSPYEQYF. The CDR3 nucleotides are TGCGCCAGCAGTAAGGACAGTCCCTACGAGCAGTACTTC.

This chain links TRBV29-1 with TRBJ1-2, with D tentatively TRBD1 (5 bases). The CDR3 is made up of 12 amino acids. Germline CDR1 and CDR2: SQVTM and ANQGSEA. V shed 7 bases and J shed 5 bases, with 14 bases lying between them. CDR3 protein: CSAAGKGYGYTF. The DNA of the CDR3 is TGCAGCGCTGCAGGGAAAGGATATGGCTACACCTTC.

This sequence joins TRBV4-1 and TRBJ2-2; D is uncertain. Trimming shortened V by 1 base and J by 4 bases, and 10 bases separated the two germline ends. Germline assignment: CDR1 MGHRA and CDR2 YSYEKL. The CDR3 contains 15 residues. The CDR3 DNA reads as TGCGCCAGCAGCCAAGTATCGACTCGCACCGGGGAGCTGTTTTTT. Protein: CASSQVSTRTGELFF.

The chain carries TRBV9 and TRBJ2-1, with TRBD2 identical over 12 bases. CDR1 is SGDLS and CDR2 is YYNGEE in the germline V gene. CDR3 length: 15 residues. V lost 3 bases to trimming and J lost 7 bases; unmatched junction nucleotides: 5. CDR3 DNA: TGTGCCAGCAGCGCTAGCGGGAGGGCCGAGAATGAGCAGTTCTTC. It is translated as CASSASGRAENEQFF.

This clone has only one observation. The chain joins TRBV28 to TRBJ2-1; 13 bases match TRBD2. The CDR3 length is 17 residues. Unmatched junction bases numbered 14, after V lost 6 bases and J lost 9 bases. The germline V gene encodes CDR1 MDHEN and CDR2 SYDVKM. CDR3: CASSLGLAGDPLVEQFF. CDR3 sequence (DNA): TGTGCCAGCAGCCTCGGACTAGCGGGAGATCCGTTGGTTGAGCAGTTCTTC.